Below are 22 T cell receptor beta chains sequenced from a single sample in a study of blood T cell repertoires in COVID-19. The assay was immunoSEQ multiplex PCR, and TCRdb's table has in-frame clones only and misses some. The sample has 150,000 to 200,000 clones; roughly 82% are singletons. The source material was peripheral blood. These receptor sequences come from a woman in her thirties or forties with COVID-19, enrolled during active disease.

In DNA form, the CDR3 reads TGTGCCAGCAGTCCCGACATCCTAAGGGGAGAGACCCAGTACTTC. It yields the protein CASSPDILRGETQYF. The V call is TRBV6-1, the J call TRBJ2-5, with a possible D match to TRBD1 (5 bases). Germline CDR1 reads MNHNS; CDR2 reads SASEGT. The V end lost 5 bases, the J end lost 4 bases, and 17 bases lay between the germline ends. The CDR3 extends over 15 amino acids.

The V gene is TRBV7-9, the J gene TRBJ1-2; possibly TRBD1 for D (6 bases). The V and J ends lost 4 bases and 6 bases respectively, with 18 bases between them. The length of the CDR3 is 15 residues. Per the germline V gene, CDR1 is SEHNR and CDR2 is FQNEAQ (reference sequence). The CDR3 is CASSSTVQGRDGYTF. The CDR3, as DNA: TGTGCCAGCAGCTCGACGGTACAGGGAAGGGATGGCTACACCTTC.

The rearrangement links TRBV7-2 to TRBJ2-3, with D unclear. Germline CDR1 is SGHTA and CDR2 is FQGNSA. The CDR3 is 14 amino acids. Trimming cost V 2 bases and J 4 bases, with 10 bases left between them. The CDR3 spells CASSLFGVADTQYF. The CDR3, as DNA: TGTGCCAGCAGCTTATTTGGAGTTGCAGATACGCAGTATTTT.

The CDR3 nucleotides read TGCGCCAGCAGTGAATTAGGACAGGGTTTTGTCGGGGAGCTGTTTTTT. This translates into CASSELGQGFVGELFF. This chain joins TRBV10-2 and TRBJ2-2; TRBD1 matches 8 bases. With 3 bases clipped from V and 7 bases from J, the junction kept 10 bases outside the gene matches. The CDR3 consists of 16 residues. Germline CDR1 WSHSY, CDR2 SAAADI.

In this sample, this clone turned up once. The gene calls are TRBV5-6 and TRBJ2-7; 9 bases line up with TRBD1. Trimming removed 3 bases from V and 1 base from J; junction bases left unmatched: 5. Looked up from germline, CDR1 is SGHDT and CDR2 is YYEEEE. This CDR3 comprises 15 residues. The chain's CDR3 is CASSSGGQGSYEQYF. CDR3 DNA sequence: TGTGCCAGCAGCTCGGGGGGACAGGGTTCCTACGAGCAGTACTTC.

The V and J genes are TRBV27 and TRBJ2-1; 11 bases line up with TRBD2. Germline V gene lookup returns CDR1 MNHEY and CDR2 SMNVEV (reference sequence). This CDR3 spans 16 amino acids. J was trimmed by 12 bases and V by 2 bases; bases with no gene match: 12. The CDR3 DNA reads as TGTGCCAGCAGTTTAACGCTAGCGGGGGGAGCTCCGGGGCAGTTCTTC. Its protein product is CASSLTLAGGAPGQFF.

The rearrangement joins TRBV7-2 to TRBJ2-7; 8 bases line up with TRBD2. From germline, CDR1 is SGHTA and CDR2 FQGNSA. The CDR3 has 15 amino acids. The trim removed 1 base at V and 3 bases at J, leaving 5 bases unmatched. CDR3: CASSLGGGIYYEQYV. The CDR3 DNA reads TGTGCCAGCAGCTTAGGCGGGGGGATCTACTACGAGCAGTACGTC.

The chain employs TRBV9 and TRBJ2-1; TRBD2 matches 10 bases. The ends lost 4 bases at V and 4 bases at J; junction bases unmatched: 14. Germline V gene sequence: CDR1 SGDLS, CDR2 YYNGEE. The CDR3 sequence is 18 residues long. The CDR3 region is CASSPSWLAGVGYNEQFF. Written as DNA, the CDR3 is TGTGCCAGCAGCCCAAGCTGGCTAGCGGGAGTAGGATACAATGAGCAGTTCTTC.

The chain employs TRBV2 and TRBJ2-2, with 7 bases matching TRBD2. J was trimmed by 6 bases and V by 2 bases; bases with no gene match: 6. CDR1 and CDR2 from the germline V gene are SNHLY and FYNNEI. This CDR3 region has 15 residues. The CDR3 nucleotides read TGTGCCAGCAGTGAACTGGGAGGGTTCGCCGGGGAGCTGTTTTTT. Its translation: CASSELGGFAGELFF.

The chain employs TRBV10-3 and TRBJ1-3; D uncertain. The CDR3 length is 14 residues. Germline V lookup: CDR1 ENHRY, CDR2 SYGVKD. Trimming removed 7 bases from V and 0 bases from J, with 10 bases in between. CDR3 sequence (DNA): TGTGCCATCAAGCCGGGGAGCTCTGGAAACACCATATATTTT. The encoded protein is CAIKPGSSGNTIYF.

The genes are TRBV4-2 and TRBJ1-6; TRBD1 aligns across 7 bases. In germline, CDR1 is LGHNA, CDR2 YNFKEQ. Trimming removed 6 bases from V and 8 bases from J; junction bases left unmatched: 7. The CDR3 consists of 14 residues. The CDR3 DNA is TGTGCCAGCAGGGTACAGGGGAGAGATTCACCCCTCCACTTT. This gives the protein CASRVQGRDSPLHF.

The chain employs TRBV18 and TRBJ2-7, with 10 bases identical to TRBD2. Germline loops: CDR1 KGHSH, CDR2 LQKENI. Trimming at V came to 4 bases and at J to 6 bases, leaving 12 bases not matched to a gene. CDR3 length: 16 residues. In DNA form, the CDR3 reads TGTGCCAGCTCACTCCTAGCGGGAGAGACATTACGCGAGCAGTACTTC. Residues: CASSLLAGETLREQYF.

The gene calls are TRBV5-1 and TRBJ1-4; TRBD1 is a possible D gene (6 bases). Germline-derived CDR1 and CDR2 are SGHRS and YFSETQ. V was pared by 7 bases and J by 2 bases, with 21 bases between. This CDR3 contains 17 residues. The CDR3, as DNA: TGCGCCAGCTCGCGAGTGGGCAGGGGTTTTACTAATGAAAAACTGTTTTTT. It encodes CASSRVGRGFTNEKLFF.

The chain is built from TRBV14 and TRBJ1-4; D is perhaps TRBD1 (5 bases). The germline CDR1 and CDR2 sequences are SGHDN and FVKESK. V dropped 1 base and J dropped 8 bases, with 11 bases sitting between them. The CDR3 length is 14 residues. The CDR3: CASSQVGGDEKLFF. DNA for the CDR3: TGTGCCAGCAGCCAAGTCGGGGGGGACGAAAAACTGTTTTTT.

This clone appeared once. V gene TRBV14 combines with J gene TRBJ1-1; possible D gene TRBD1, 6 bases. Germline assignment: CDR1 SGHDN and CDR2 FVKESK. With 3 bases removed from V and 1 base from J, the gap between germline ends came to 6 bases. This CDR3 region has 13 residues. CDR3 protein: CASSQGANTEAFF. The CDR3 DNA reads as TGTGCCAGCAGCCAGGGGGCGAACACTGAAGCTTTCTTT.

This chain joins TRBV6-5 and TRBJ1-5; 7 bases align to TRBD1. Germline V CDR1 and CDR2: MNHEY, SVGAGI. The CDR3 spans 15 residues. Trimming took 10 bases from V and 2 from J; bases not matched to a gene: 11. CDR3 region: CAISKTGMGNQPQHF. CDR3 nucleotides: TGTGCCATCTCTAAGACAGGGATGGGCAATCAGCCCCAGCATTTT.

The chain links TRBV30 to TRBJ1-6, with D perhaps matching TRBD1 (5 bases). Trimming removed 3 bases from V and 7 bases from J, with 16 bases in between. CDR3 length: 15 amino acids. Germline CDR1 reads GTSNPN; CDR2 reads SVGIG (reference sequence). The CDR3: CAWRSQGMGNSPLHF. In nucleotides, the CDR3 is TGTGCCTGGAGATCCCAGGGAATGGGAAATTCACCCCTCCACTTT. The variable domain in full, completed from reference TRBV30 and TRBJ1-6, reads SQTIHQWPATLVQPVGSPLSLECTVEGTSNPNLYWYRQAAGRGLQLLFYSVGIGQISSEVPQNLSASRPQDRQFILSSKKLLLSDSGFYLCAWRSQGMGNSPLHFGNGTRLTVT.

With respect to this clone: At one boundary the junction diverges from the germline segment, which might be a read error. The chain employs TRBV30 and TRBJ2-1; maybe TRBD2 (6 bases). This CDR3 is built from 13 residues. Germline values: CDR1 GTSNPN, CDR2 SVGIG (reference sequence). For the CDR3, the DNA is TGTGCCCGGAGCCCTCCTGGCGGGAACGAGCAGTTCTTC. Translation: CARSPPGGNEQFF.

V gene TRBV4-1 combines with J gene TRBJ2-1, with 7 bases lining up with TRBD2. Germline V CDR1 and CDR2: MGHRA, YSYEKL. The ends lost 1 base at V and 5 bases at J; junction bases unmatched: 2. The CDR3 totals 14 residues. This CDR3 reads CASSQVTSNNEQFF. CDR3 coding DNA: TGCGCCAGCAGCCAAGTGACTAGCAACAATGAGCAGTTCTTC.

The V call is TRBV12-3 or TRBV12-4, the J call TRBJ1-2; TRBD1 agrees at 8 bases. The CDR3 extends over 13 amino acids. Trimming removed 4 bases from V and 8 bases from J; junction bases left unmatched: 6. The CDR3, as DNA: TGTGCCAGCAGTTCGGACAGGGTGGGCGGCTACACCTTC. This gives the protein CASSSDRVGGYTF.

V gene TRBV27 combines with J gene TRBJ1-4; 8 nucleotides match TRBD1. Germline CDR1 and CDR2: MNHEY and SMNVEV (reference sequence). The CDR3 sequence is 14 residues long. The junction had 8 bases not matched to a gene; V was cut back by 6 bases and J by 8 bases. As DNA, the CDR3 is TGTGCCAGCAGGTCACAGGGGGTGGGAGAAAAACTGTTTTTT. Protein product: CASRSQGVGEKLFF.

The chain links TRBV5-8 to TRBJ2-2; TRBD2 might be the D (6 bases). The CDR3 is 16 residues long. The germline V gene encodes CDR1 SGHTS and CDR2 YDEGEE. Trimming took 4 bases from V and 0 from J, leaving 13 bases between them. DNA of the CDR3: TGTGCCAGCAGCCGGGGGAGTATCTCGAACACCGGGGAGCTGTTTTTT. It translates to CASSRGSISNTGELFF.